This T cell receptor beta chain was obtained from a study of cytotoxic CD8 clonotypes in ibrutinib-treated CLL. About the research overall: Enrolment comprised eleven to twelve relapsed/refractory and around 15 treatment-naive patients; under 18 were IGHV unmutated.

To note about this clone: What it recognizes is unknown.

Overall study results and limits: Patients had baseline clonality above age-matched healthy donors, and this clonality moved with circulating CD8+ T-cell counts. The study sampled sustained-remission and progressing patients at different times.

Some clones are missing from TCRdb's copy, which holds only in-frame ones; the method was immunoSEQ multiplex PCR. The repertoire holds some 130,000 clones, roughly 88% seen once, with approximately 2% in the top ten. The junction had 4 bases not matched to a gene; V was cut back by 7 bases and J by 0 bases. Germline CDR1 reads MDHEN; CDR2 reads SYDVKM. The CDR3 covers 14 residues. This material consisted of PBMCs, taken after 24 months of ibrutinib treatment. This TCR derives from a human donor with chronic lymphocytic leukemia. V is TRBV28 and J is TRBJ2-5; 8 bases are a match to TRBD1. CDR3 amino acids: CASTNRGYQETQYF. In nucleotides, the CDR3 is TGTGCCAGCACTAACAGGGGGTACCAAGAGACCCAGTACTTC.